This T cell receptor (beta chain) was sequenced for a study of cytomegalovirus exposure and HLA in healthy donors. Looking at the study overall: Earlier sequencing of 150 million to 200 million T cells yielded 95 million to 120 million unique TCR beta sequences. Findings of the study overall: Researchers reported in a later analysis that a missense DCLRE1C variant was tied to TCR beta V- and J-gene trimming. Roughly even sequencing depth across donors was the assumption behind the presence/absence analyses. A later analysis reportedly found that, within productive TCRs, an Asian-associated ancestry cluster had fewer N-insertions than the mean observed across the approximately 600 donors.

It was with 60 Vbeta and 13 Jbeta primers that the PCR ran. Measured with immunoSEQ multiplex PCR; TCRdb has only the in-frame clones, and not every one. The top ten clones hold less than 7.5% of a sample with roughly 80,000 clones, about two thirds of them seen once. Trimming stripped 1 base from V and 3 bases from J, with 9 bases between. Germline CDR1 and CDR2: MNHNS and SASEGT. CDR3 length: 14 residues. Concerning this clone itself: Its matching antigen is unknown.

This receptor was identified in a man aged 25-45 years in good health and CMV-seropositive. V usage is TRBV6-1 and J usage is TRBJ1-1, with unresolved D. Sequenced sample: PBMCs. The CDR3 here is CASSEEGGYTEAFF. The CDR3 DNA reads TGTGCCAGCAGTGAAGAAGGCGGCTACACTGAAGCTTTCTTT.